Listed below are T cell receptor beta chains from one sample, sequenced in a study of patients and donors after allogeneic stem cell transplantation. From the RT-PCR reads, TCRdb called clonotypes with MiXCR, one entry per CDR3 protein. The profile covers approximately 410,000 distinct CDR3 sequences, with around 15% appearing a single time and around 6.8% taken by the ten largest. The sequencing sample was made of blood, either unsorted or a sorted T cell fraction (not recorded which). The receptors originated from a human donor who was either an allogeneic HSCT recipient or a stem cell or donor lymphocyte infusion donor (not recorded which). It is not recorded whose cells these are; they may come from a transplant donor. Each CDR3 is given with its conserved first and last residue. The D gene is left open where the match is weak. The size field is filled for only some rows; it gives once, few, many or a size class.

.	TRBV10-3	TRBJ1-5	TRBD1	CAISRGAGQGARQPQHF	TGTGCCATCAGTAGGGGGGCGGGACAGGGGGCAAGGCAGCCCCAGCATTTT
many	TRBV5-1	TRBJ2-1	.	CASSHITGPSYNEQFF	TGCGCCAGCAGTCACATAACGGGGCCCTCCTACAATGAGCAGTTCTTC
.	TRBV7-9	TRBJ2-7	.	CASSLPYTYEQYF	TGTGCCAGCAGCCTGCCCTATACCTACGAGCAGTACTTC
.	TRBV5-4	TRBJ1-5	.	CASSFDGVKGNQPQHF	TGTGCCAGCAGCTTTGACGGAGTCAAGGGCAATCAGCCCCAGCATTTT
few	TRBV3-1	TRBJ2-3	.	CASSQFAGSPQYF	TGTGCCAGCAGCCAATTTGCGGGGTCTCCGCAGTATTTT
few	TRBV29-1	TRBJ1-5	.	CSVVLVRGGNQPQHF	TGCAGCGTTGTTCTAGTACGGGGGGGCAATCAGCCCCAGCATTTT
.	TRBV7-3	TRBJ2-6	.	CASSMQLPGANVLTF	TGTGCCAGCAGCATGCAACTCCCTGGGGCCAACGTCCTGACTTTC
.	TRBV12-3/TRBV12-4	TRBJ2-4	TRBD1	CASSSGTGSNQNIQYF	TGTGCCAGCAGTTCCGGGACAGGGAGTAATCAAAACATTCAGTACTTC
.	TRBV5-6	TRBJ2-3	TRBD2	CASSPRAGGPDTQYF	TGTGCCAGCAGCCCTAGAGCGGGAGGACCAGATACGCAGTATTTT
few	TRBV6-1	TRBJ2-7	.	CASSRRQRGSYEQYF	TGTGCCAGCAGCCGTCGTCAACGAGGGTCCTACGAGCAGTACTTC
few	TRBV3-1	TRBJ1-1	TRBD1	CASSQGLQGAGDTEAFF	TGTGCCAGCAGCCAAGGGTTACAGGGGGCAGGGGACACTGAAGCTTTCTTT
medium-sized	TRBV6-1	TRBJ1-5	TRBD1	CASNPTGGAGQPQHF	TGTGCCAGCAACCCGACAGGGGGCGCGGGTCAGCCCCAGCATTTT
few	TRBV11-2	TRBJ2-5	.	CASRPWGGANQETQYF	TGTGCCAGCAGACCATGGGGGGGGGCAAACCAAGAGACCCAGTACTTC
.	TRBV27	TRBJ2-3	.	CASSLWATASTDTQYF	TGTGCCAGCAGTTTATGGGCTACCGCTAGCACAGATACGCAGTATTTT
many	TRBV30	TRBJ2-5	.	CAWSVGGETQYF	TGTGCCTGGAGTGTAGGCGGGGAGACCCAGTACTTC
.	TRBV11-3	TRBJ1-4	TRBD1	CASSIRQGQNEKLFF	TGTGCCAGCAGCATTAGACAGGGCCAAAATGAAAAACTGTTTTTT
few	TRBV27	TRBJ1-2	TRBD1	CASSPLTLTGLGNYGYTF	TGTGCCAGCAGTCCCCTGACCTTGACAGGGCTGGGGAACTATGGCTACACCTTC
few	TRBV6-5	TRBJ2-1	TRBD2	CASSYSGSGGGSYNEQFF	TGTGCCAGCAGTTACTCGGGGAGTGGCGGGGGTTCCTACAATGAGCAGTTCTTC
.	TRBV7-2	TRBJ2-1	.	CASIYWGSSYNEQFF	TGTGCCAGCATCTACTGGGGATCCTCCTACAATGAGCAGTTCTTC
.	TRBV5-1	TRBJ1-5	.	CASSLAGVANQPQHF	TGCGCCAGCAGCTTGGCTGGGGTCGCGAATCAGCCCCAGCATTTT
few	TRBV14	TRBJ1-1	.	CASSQGIIGARAEAFF	TGTGCCAGCAGCCAAGGGATAATTGGGGCCAGAGCTGAAGCTTTCTTT
.	TRBV11-2	TRBJ2-7	TRBD2	CASRSAAGETYEQYF	TGTGCCAGCAGGTCGGCGGCGGGGGAGACCTACGAGCAGTACTTC
few	TRBV12-3/TRBV12-4	TRBJ2-3	TRBD2	CASSAGGRSSTDTQYF	TGTGCCAGCTCAGCGGGCGGGAGGTCTAGCACAGATACGCAGTATTTT
many	TRBV29-1	TRBJ2-2	.	CSGQYTGELFF	TGCAGCGGGCAGTACACCGGGGAGCTGTTTTTT
few	TRBV7-2	TRBJ2-7	TRBD1	CASSKDRWAYEQYF	TGTGCCAGCAGCAAGGACAGGTGGGCCTACGAGCAGTACTTC
many	TRBV5-1	TRBJ1-2	.	CASSLDPGNYGYTF	TGCGCCAGCAGCTTGGACCCGGGCAACTATGGCTACACCTTC
few	TRBV30	TRBJ2-7	.	CAWAYGGGGYEQYF	TGTGCCTGGGCCTATGGGGGGGGCGGCTACGAGCAGTACTTC
few	TRBV10-3	TRBJ2-2	TRBD1	CAISLGTGGTGELFF	TGTGCCATCAGCCTAGGGACAGGCGGAACCGGGGAGCTGTTTTTT
.	TRBV9	TRBJ2-7	.	CASSVSGTSNYEQYF	TGTGCCAGCAGCGTCTCGGGGACCAGTAACTACGAGCAGTACTTC
few	TRBV7-2	TRBJ2-3	.	CASSPMLGSTDTQYF	TGTGCCAGCAGCCCCATGCTCGGGAGCACAGATACGCAGTATTTT
.	TRBV12-3/TRBV12-4	TRBJ2-3	.	CASSFDADTQYF	TGTGCCAGCAGTTTTGACGCAGATACGCAGTATTTT
few	TRBV7-8	TRBJ1-3	.	CASSLASGLWIGKRNTIYF	TGTGCCAGCAGCTTAGCATCGGGACTTTGGATAGGGAAGAGAAACACCATATATTTT
few	TRBV6-5	TRBJ1-5	.	CASSYQTGSGNQPQHF	TGTGCCAGCAGTTACCAAACAGGGTCGGGCAATCAGCCCCAGCATTTT
few	TRBV20-1	TRBJ1-6	TRBD1	CSALSGTGVSPLHF	TGCAGTGCACTTTCCGGGACAGGGGTGTCACCCCTCCACTTT
few	TRBV27	TRBJ1-6	.	CASTLGQTNSPLHF	TGTGCCAGCACCCTTGGACAGACTAATTCACCCCTCCACTTT
.	TRBV11-2	TRBJ1-4	.	CASSRDIEKLFF	TGTGCCAGCAGCCGGGACATCGAAAAACTGTTTTTT
many	TRBV29-1	TRBJ2-1	.	CSVERSTRANEQFF	TGCAGCGTTGAAAGGTCCACCCGCGCGAATGAGCAGTTCTTC
.	TRBV20-1	TRBJ2-7	TRBD2	CSAAGLAGAYEQYF	TGCAGTGCCGCGGGACTAGCGGGGGCCTACGAGCAGTACTTC
many	TRBV5-1	TRBJ1-2	.	CASSLEAGNGYTF	TGCGCCAGCAGCTTGGAGGCAGGGAATGGCTACACCTTC
.	TRBV11-3	TRBJ1-1	.	CASSQDNMNTEAFF	TGTGCCAGCAGCCAGGACAACATGAACACTGAAGCTTTCTTT
few	TRBV7-2	TRBJ2-7	TRBD1	CASSPGQGVGYEQYF	TGTGCCAGCAGCCCGGGACAGGGTGTGGGGTACGAGCAGTACTTC
few	TRBV3-1	TRBJ1-6	.	CASSQSWVSPLHF	TGTGCCAGCAGCCAATCTTGGGTCTCACCCCTCCACTTT
.	TRBV12-3/TRBV12-4	TRBJ2-1	.	CASSFWGASYNEQFF	TGTGCCAGCAGTTTTTGGGGGGCATCATACAATGAGCAGTTCTTC
few	TRBV12-3/TRBV12-4	TRBJ1-2	.	CASTQSIGVGYTF	TGTGCCAGCACCCAAAGTATAGGGGTCGGCTACACCTTC
.	TRBV12-3/TRBV12-4	TRBJ1-5	.	CASSWTGGHQPQHF	TGTGCCAGTAGTTGGACGGGGGGCCATCAGCCCCAGCATTTT
few	TRBV6-1	TRBJ1-5	TRBD1	CASRSGRGGQPQHF	TGTGCCAGCAGGAGCGGCAGGGGGGGTCAGCCCCAGCATTTT
.	TRBV6-1	TRBJ1-1	.	CASKEQEGTEAFF	TGTGCCAGCAAAGAACAGGAGGGAACTGAAGCTTTCTTT
.	TRBV5-1	TRBJ2-7	TRBD2	CASSRGVVPYEQYF	TGCGCCAGCAGCCGGGGGGTAGTTCCCTACGAGCAGTACTTC